This paragraph covers one TCR beta chain sequence. The antigen is unknown. The sample is drawn from a study of a mutant IDH1 vaccine in newly diagnosed glioma. Study overall: Week 35 was assigned to visit V12, and week 47 was assigned to visit V13.

Here immunoSEQ multiplex PCR was the method, and the copy in TCRdb shows in-frame clones only, minus some. The data show tens of thousands of clones, with 81% seen just once and about 4.5% held by the top ten. Germline V gene lookup returns CDR1 SQVTM and CDR2 ANQGSEA. The CDR3 consists of 13 residues. Trimming left V 4 bases short and J 3 bases short, with 12 bases between. Regarding time point: week 35, safety follow-up. Every vaccine dose comprised 300 ug of mutant IDH1 20-mer peptide plus topical imiquimod. This rearrangement joins TRBV29-1 to TRBJ2-5; unclear D gene. This clonotype was obtained from a woman in her forties with glioma. Some clones in this sample may be carry-over from other donors' samples. The starting material was PBMCs, obtained from a glioma patient whose treatment included an IDH1 peptide vaccine. CDR3 sequence (DNA): TGCAGCGTTGTCGGATCCCGGAAAGAGACCCAGTACTTC. Translation: CSVVGSRKETQYF.